Presented here are 10 T cell receptor beta chains from one specimen sequenced in a study of control samples from healthy donors and cancer patients (dated by TCRdb to about 2020). The library was made by the immunoSEQ multiplex PCR assay. TCRdb re-hosts the immuneACCESS table, in-frame sequences only. Its copies lack some clones; in the studies checked, an unresolved V gene accounts for under half of them, and the cause for the rest is not known. Here the sample has about 160,000 clones; about 94% occur a single time. In total, the top ten clones hold about 8.5% of the sample. Source material: blood. Every receptor here comes from a woman aged 40 to 50 in good health.

The chain combines TRBV5-1 with TRBJ2-2; 13 bases are shared with TRBD2. V lost 1 base, J lost 6 bases, and 3 bases stayed unmatched. CDR3 size: 16 residues. Germline assignment: CDR1 SGHRS and CDR2 YFSETQ. CDR3: CASSLRTSGGSGELFF. The DNA for the CDR3 is TGCGCCAGCAGCTTGAGGACTAGCGGGGGTTCCGGGGAGCTGTTTTTT.

V usage is TRBV4-1 and J usage is TRBJ1-4, with 8 bases fitting TRBD1. CDR1 MGHRA and CDR2 YSYEKL come from the germline V gene. This CDR3 has 16 residues. V gave up 4 bases and J gave up 2 bases; unmatched junction bases: 6. Here the CDR3 reads CASSLGSGGTNEKLFF. DNA of the CDR3: TGCGCCAGCAGCCTGGGGTCAGGGGGCACTAATGAAAAACTGTTTTTT.

The V and J genes are TRBV7-2 and TRBJ1-5; 7 bases line up with TRBD1. Germline V gene sequence: CDR1 SGHTA, CDR2 FQGNSA. Trimming at V came to 6 bases and at J to 7 bases, leaving 6 bases not matched to a gene. The CDR3 has 13 amino acids. CDR3 DNA: TGTGCCAGCAGGATGGACAGGTCCCAGCCCCAGCATTTT. It translates to CASRMDRSQPQHF.

J is TRBJ1-1 and V is TRBV29-1; D gene ambiguous. The CDR3 contains 11 residues. The germline V gene encodes CDR1 SQVTM and CDR2 ANQGSEA. Trimming removed 5 bases from V and 1 base from J, with 5 bases in between. The CDR3 loop is CSVRGNTEAFF. As DNA, the CDR3 is TGCAGCGTTCGGGGGAACACTGAAGCTTTCTTT.

The V gene is TRBV2, the J gene TRBJ2-7, with D perhaps TRBD1 (6 bases). This CDR3 region has 12 residues. Germline loops: CDR1 SNHLY, CDR2 FYNNEI. Trimming removed 8 bases from V and 2 bases from J, with 10 bases in between. Here the CDR3 reads CASLGATYEQYF. CDR3 DNA sequence: TGTGCCAGCCTGGGGGCCACCTACGAGCAGTACTTC.

The CDR3 here is CASSMTGGGTEAFF. The DNA for the CDR3 is TGTGCCAGTAGTATGACAGGGGGCGGGACTGAAGCTTTCTTT. This rearrangement joins TRBV19 to TRBJ1-1, with 10 bases matching TRBD1. Germline V gives CDR1 LNHDA, CDR2 SQIVND (reference sequence). There are 14 residues in the CDR3. V trimming: 3 bases; J trimming: 5 bases; junction bases outside the gene matches: 3.

This clone has just one count. The sample has other DNA sequences that encode this CDR3 too. The chain joins TRBV7-2 to TRBJ1-3; D remains ambiguous. The length of the CDR3 is 15 residues. Trimming shortened V by 6 bases and J by 0 bases, and 12 bases separated the two germline ends. Germline-derived CDR1 and CDR2 are SGHTA and FQGNSA. CDR3 coding DNA: TGTGCCAGCAGTCCCGACTCTCGCTCTGGAAACACCATATATTTT. This codes for CASSPDSRSGNTIYF.

This chain joins TRBV12-3 or TRBV12-4 and TRBJ1-2; the D is unclear. V was pared by 3 bases and J by 4 bases, with 6 bases between. The CDR3 has 12 residues. The CDR3 DNA sequence: TGTGCCAGCAGTTTCGGAGCCTATGGCTACACCTTC. Translated, it gives CASSFGAYGYTF.

This clone has only one observation. V is TRBV5-6 and J is TRBJ2-6, with D unclear. Germline CDR1 and CDR2: SGHDT and YYEEEE. This CDR3 has 13 amino acids. The germline V and J ends were trimmed by 8 bases and 1 base, with 7 bases remaining between them. Written as DNA, the CDR3 is TGTGCCAGTACACCGTCTGGGGCCAACGTCCTGACTTTC. Translated: CASTPSGANVLTF.

V and J are TRBV28 and TRBJ2-7; 10 bases align to TRBD2. CDR3 length equals 14 residues. Trimming took 3 bases from V and 2 from J; bases not matched to a gene: 1. Germline CDR1 MDHEN, CDR2 SYDVKM. CDR3 residues: CASSFSGRTYEQYF. CDR3 nucleotides: TGTGCCAGCAGTTTTAGCGGGAGGACCTACGAGCAGTACTTC.